The present TCR beta chain was sequenced within a study of neurological immune-mediated disorders. Synthesis of cDNA was accomplished via 5'RACE employing 10-nucleotide random UMIs. Each CDR3 protein is one row after TCRdb ran MiXCR on the 5' RACE reads. The sample contains more than 45,000 distinct CDR3 sequences, approximately 3.3% of which appear only once. Study findings and constraints: A possible signature was seen in one related-CDR3 cluster, into which phylogenetic grouping placed the repertoires of 18 of 34 multiple sclerosis patients. None of the CDR3 amino acid sequences of expanded clones were shared across subjects, and this suggested private repertoires in all groups.

This clonotype came up many times. Antigen unknown. Source material was 2 million unsorted PBMCs, stored at -80 °C in RNAlater. Germline values: CDR1 MGHRA, CDR2 YSYEKL. There are 16 residues in the CDR3. V dropped 1 base and J dropped 0; count of bases not matched to a gene: 6. The sequencing sample was made of PBMCs. The gene calls are TRBV4-1 and TRBJ2-7; 7 bases are shared with TRBD1. The sequence was collected from a man in his forties with multiple sclerosis. DNA of the CDR3: TGCGCCAGCAGCCAAGCTCCGGGACAGAGCTCCTACGAGCAGTACTTC. Amino acids: CASSQAPGQSSYEQYF.